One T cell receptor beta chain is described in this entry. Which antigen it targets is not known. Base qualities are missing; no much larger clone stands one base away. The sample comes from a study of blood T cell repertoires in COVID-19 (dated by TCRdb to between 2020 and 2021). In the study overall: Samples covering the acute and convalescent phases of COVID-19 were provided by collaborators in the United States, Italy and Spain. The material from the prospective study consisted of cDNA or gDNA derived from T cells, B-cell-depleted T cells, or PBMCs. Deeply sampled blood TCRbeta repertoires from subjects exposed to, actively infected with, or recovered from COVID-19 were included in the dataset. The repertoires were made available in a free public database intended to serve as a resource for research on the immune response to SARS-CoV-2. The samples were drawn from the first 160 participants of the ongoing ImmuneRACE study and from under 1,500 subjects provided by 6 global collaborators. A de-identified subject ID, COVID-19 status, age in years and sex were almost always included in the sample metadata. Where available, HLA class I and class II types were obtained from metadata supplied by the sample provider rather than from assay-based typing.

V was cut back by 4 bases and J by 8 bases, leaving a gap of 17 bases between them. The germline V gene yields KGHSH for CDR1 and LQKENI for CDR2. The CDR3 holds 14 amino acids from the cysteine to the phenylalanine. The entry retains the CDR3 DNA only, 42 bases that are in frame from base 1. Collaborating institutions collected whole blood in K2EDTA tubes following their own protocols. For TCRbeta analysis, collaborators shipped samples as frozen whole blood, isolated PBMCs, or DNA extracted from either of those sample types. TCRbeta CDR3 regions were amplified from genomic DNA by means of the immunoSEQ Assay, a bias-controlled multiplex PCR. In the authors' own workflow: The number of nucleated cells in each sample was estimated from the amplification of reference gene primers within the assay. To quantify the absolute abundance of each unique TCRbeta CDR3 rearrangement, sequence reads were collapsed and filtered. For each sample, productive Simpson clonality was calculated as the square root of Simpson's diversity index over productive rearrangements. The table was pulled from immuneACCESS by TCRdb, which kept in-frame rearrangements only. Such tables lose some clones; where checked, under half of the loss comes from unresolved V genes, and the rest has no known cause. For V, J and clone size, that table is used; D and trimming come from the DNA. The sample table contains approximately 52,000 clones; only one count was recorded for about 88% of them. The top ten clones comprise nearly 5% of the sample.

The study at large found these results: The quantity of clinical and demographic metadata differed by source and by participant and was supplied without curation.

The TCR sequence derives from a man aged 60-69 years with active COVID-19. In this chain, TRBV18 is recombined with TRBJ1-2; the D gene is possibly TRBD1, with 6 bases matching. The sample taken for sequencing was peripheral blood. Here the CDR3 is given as CASSLGQPKAGYTF. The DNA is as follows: TGTGCCAGCTCACTCGGACAGCCTAAAGCGGGCTACACCTTC.